These T cell receptor beta chains were read from a single sample in a study of spatial heterogeneity in lung cancer. TCRdb reanalysed the 5' RACE reads using MiXCR and keeps one entry per CDR3 protein. The repertoire holds 9,100 or so distinct CDR3 sequences, with about 54% as singletons. This specimen consisted of lung tumor tissue, obtained at surgery. The receptors derive from a female donor with early-stage non-small cell lung cancer. CDR3s include the opening cysteine and the closing phenylalanine or tryptophan. D genes are given only for firm matches. The size entry is marked missing in some rows and otherwise reads once, few, many or a size class.

TGTGCCAGCAGCCAGAGGAGCGGGGGTCCCTACGAGCAGTACTTC	CASSQRSGGPYEQYF	TRBD2	NA	TRBJ2-7	TRBV3-1
TGTGCCAGCCTGACAGATACGCAGTATTTT	CASLTDTQYF	NA	NA	TRBJ2-3	TRBV28
TGTGCCAGCAGCTTCCAGGGGACCAATAATTCACCCCTCCACTTT	CASSFQGTNNSPLHF	NA	NA	TRBJ1-6	TRBV7-2
TGTGCCAGCAGCCCAGGACTAGCGGGGGGTTCCATTCAGTACTTC	CASSPGLAGGSIQYF	TRBD2	NA	TRBJ2-4	TRBV11-2
TGTGCCAGCAGTTTGGCGCAGGGAGATGGCTACACCTTC	CASSLAQGDGYTF	NA	once	TRBJ1-2	TRBV27
TGTGCCAGCAGTTACCCCACATACCGAAGCTCTGGAAACACCATATATTTT	CASSYPTYRSSGNTIYF	NA	NA	TRBJ1-3	TRBV6-2/TRBV6-3
TGTGCCAGCAGTGCGGGAGGGAAAGATACGCAGTATTTT	CASSAGGKDTQYF	TRBD2	medium-sized	TRBJ2-3	TRBV2
TGTGCCAGCAGTTTGGGAGCGGGGACCACAGATACGCAGTATTTT	CASSLGAGTTDTQYF	TRBD2	NA	TRBJ2-3	TRBV12-3/TRBV12-4
TGTGCCAGCAGTTTATTTAGGGACTATGGCTACACCTTC	CASSLFRDYGYTF	NA	NA	TRBJ1-2	TRBV27
TGCAGTGCTAGATTTAGGACAGCGAACAATGAGCAGTTCTTC	CSARFRTANNEQFF	NA	once	TRBJ2-1	TRBV20-1